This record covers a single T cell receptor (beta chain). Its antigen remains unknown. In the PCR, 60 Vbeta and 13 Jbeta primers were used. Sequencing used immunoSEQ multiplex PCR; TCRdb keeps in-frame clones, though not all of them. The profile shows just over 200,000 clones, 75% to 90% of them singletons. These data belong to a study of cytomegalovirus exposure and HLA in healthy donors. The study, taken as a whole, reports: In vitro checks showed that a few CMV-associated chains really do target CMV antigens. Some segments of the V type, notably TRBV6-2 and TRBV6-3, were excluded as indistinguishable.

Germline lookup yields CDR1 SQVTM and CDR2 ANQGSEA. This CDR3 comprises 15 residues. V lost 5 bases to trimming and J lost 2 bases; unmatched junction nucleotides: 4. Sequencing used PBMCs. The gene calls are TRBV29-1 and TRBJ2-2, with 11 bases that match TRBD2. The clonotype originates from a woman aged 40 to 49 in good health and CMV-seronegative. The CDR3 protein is CSVSLAGGNTGELFF. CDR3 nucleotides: TGCAGCGTTTCGCTAGCGGGAGGAAACACCGGGGAGCTGTTTTTT.